This TCR beta chain comes out of a study of OX40 agonist ivuxolimab in advanced cancers. Some clones are missing from TCRdb's copy, which holds only in-frame ones; the method was immunoSEQ multiplex PCR. The sample holds roughly 54,000 clones, around 88% seen once. The CDR3 has 16 residues. Trimming pared 3 bases from V and 2 bases from J, leaving 15 bases between. Germline assignment: CDR1 MNHNY and CDR2 SVGAGI (reference sequence). The sample was CD4+ or CD8+ T cells sorted from blood, taken in a trial of the OX40 agonist ivuxolimab. This receptor was identified in an adult with an advanced solid tumor such as melanoma, head and neck, liver or kidney cancer. The gene calls are TRBV6-6 and TRBJ2-3, with D perhaps TRBD2 (6 bases). CDR3 amino acids: CASSYNLAGHTDTQYF. The CDR3 DNA follows: TGTGCCAGCAGTTATAACCTGGCGGGGCACACAGATACGCAGTATTTT.